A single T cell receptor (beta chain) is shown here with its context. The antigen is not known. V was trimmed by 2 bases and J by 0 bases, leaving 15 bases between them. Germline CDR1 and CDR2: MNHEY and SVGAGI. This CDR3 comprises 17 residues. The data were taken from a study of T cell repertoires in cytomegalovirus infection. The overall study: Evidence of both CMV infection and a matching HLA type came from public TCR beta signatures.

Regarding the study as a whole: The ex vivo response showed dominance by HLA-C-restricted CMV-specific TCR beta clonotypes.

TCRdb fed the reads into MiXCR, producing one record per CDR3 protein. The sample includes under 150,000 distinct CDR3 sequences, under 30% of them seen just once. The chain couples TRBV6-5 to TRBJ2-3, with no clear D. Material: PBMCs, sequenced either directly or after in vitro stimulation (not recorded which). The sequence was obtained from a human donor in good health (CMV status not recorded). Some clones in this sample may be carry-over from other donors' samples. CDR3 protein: CASSYGTSGTSTDTQYF. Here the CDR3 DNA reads TGTGCCAGCAGTTACGGAACGTCAGGCACTAGCACAGATACGCAGTATTTT.